This T cell receptor beta chain was sequenced for a study of identical twins' blood T cells. Regarding this clonotype: Antigen specificity is unknown. A junction end diverges from the germline sequence, so it may reflect a read error.

Three pairs of healthy female monozygous twins were the donors. Regarding the study as a whole: Shared CDR3 clonotype counts between two donors mainly tracked the product of their cloneset sizes, twins included. Top TCRbeta clonotypes were shared more with twin than unrelated donors.

The V gene's germline CDR1 is SNHLY and CDR2 FYNNEI. This CDR3 is 13 amino acids long. TCRdb re-called the 5' RACE reads with MiXCR, one entry per CDR3 protein. The sample yields hundreds of thousands of distinct CDR3 sequences, over 25% seen once. The sequenced sample was PBMCs. This chain joins TRBV2 and TRBJ2-2; D is possibly TRBD2 (5 bases). The clonotype originates from a woman between 18 and 55 years old in good health. DNA for the CDR3: TGTGCCAGCAGTGAAGAGACCGGACTCTACTGGTTATTT. Translation: CASSEETGLYWLF.